The T cell receptor (beta chain) under discussion was sequenced for a study of neoadjuvant anti-PD-1 for oral cavity cancer. Study observations and caveats: Higher pretreatment Treg/Th17 ratios tracked higher pretreatment blood clonality.

Some clones are missing from TCRdb's copy, which holds only in-frame ones; the method was immunoSEQ multiplex PCR. The sample includes about 24,000 clones, over 20% of them seen just once. Trimming stripped 1 base from V and 4 bases from J, with 13 bases between. Germline V lookup: CDR1 SNHLY, CDR2 FYNNEI. The length of the CDR3 is 15 residues. Described time point: after neoadjuvant nivolumab, at surgical resection. This clone has only a few counts. Its antigen is unknown. This sample comprised tumor tissue, obtained after nivolumab (anti-PD-1) treatment. This TCR was sampled from a person aged 35-79 years with oral cavity squamous cell carcinoma. The chain uses TRBV2 and TRBJ1-1, with D tentatively TRBD1 (5 bases). CDR3 bases: TGTGCCAGCAGTGAAGTCTGGGGGTACGGCACTGAAGCTTTCTTT. Amino acid sequence: CASSEVWGYGTEAFF.